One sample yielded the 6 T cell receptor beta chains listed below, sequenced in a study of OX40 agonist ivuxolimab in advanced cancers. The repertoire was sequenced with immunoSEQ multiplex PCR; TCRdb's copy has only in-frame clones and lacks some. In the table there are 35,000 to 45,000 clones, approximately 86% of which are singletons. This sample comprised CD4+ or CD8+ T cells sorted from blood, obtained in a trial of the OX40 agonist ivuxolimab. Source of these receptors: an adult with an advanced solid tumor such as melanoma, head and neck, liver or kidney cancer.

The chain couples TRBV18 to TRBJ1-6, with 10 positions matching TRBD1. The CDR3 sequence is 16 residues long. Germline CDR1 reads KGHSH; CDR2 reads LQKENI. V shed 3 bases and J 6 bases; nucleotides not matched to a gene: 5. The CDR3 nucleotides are TGTGCCAGCTCACCTGGGACAGGGGTTGGTAATTCACCCCTCCACTTT. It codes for CASSPGTGVGNSPLHF.

The CDR3 reads CASTHGRYSGNTIYF. As DNA, the CDR3 is TGTGCCAGCACCCATGGTCGATACTCTGGAAACACCATATATTTT. The chain links TRBV6-6 to TRBJ1-3; D gene uncertain. CDR1 is MNHNY and CDR2 is SVGAGI in the germline V gene (reference sequence). V lost 7 bases and J 0 bases, leaving 13 bases between the germline ends. CDR3 length: 15 residues.

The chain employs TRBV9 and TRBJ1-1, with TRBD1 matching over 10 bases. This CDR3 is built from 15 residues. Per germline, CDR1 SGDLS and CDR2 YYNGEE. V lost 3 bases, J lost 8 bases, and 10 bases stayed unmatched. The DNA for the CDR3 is TGTGCCAGCAGCGCAATCTCCGGGACAGGGGCCGAAGCTTTCTTT. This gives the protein CASSAISGTGAEAFF.

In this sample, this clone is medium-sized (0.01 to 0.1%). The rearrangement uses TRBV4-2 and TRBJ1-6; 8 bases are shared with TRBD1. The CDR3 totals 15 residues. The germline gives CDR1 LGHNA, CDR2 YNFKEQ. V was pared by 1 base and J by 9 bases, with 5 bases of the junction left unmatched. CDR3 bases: TGTGCCAGCAGCCAAGGATTAGACAGGGGTTCACCCCTCCACTTT. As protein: CASSQGLDRGSPLHF.

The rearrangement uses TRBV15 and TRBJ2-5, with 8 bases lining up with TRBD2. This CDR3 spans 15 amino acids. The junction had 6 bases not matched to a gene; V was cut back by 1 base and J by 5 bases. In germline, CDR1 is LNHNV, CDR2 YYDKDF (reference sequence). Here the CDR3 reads CATSRGGGSWETQYF. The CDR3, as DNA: TGTGCCACCAGCAGAGGCGGGGGGTCGTGGGAGACCCAGTACTTC.

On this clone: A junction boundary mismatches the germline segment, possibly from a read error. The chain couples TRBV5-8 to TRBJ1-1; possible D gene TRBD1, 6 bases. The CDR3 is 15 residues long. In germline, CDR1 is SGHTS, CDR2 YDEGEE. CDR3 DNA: TGTACCAGCAGCTGGGGAGGACAGTTCGGCACTGAAGCTTTCTTT. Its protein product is CTSSWGGQFGTEAFF.